This TCR beta chain was obtained from a study of shared clonotypes between healthy human individuals. On the study more broadly: Two female and a few male donors aged 18 to 49 were enrolled. Study observations and caveats: In general, naive subsets displayed greater estimated richness than memory subsets did. Clonotypes that were shared across a handful of donors made up around 5% of naive CD4 clonotypes.

The study separated CD4+ cells into CD45RA+ naive and CD45RA-negative memory subsets. Details on this clone: Its specificity is unknown.

CDR3 size: 13 residues. V lost 1 base to trimming and J lost 2 bases, with 8 bases between them. Germline V gene sequence: CDR1 GTSNPN, CDR2 SVGIG (reference sequence). Generated by immunoSEQ multiplex PCR, the TCRdb table keeps only in-frame clones and is missing some. The profile shows some 980,000 clones, 76% of them singletons. This chain joins TRBV30 and TRBJ2-5, with D possibly TRBD2 on 6 matching bases. The clonotype comes from a young man in good health. The specimen was memory CD4+ T cells sorted from blood. Subset noted: CD45RA-negative fraction. The CDR3, as DNA: TGTGCCTGGAGTGCGGGAGAACAAGAGACCCAGTACTTC. Its translation: CAWSAGEQETQYF.